These T cell receptor beta chains were read from a single sample in a study of OX40 agonist ivuxolimab in advanced cancers. Sequencing was performed with immunoSEQ multiplex PCR; in TCRdb, only in-frame clones are kept and a portion is missing. This sample has 98,000 or so clones, with about 80% found just once. Sequences were derived from CD4+ or CD8+ T cells sorted from blood, sampled in a trial of the OX40 agonist ivuxolimab. These receptors all come from an adult with an advanced solid tumor such as melanoma, head and neck, liver or kidney cancer. The CDR3 runs from the conserved cysteine through the conserved F or W. Fields, in order: D gene, V gene, clone size, J gene, CDR3 protein, CDR3 DNA. The D gene is left open where the match is weak. Rows give clone size only sometimes, using once, few, many, or a class for an expanded clone.

>-|TRBV7-2|-|TRBJ1-1
CASSLRGFGTEAFF
TGTGCCAGCAGCTTAAGGGGGTTTGGCACTGAAGCTTTCTTT
>-|TRBV19|-|TRBJ1-2
CASSTRRSALIFRYGYTF
TGTGCCAGTAGTACCCGACGGAGCGCTCTGATTTTTCGCTATGGCTACACCTTC
>-|TRBV25-1|-|TRBJ1-1
CASSETLMNTEAFF
TGTGCCAGCAGTGAAACACTGATGAACACTGAAGCTTTCTTT
>-|TRBV15|once|TRBJ1-4
CATSRDRALGEKLFF
TGTGCCACCAGCAGAGACAGGGCCTTAGGAGAAAAACTGTTTTTT
>-|TRBV5-1|once|TRBJ2-3
CASSSDGRAWDTQYF
TGCGCCAGCAGCTCAGACGGTCGAGCGTGGGATACGCAGTATTTT
>TRBD1|TRBV30|-|TRBJ1-2
CAIYRDRAVSGGYTF
TGTGCCATCTACCGGGACAGGGCCGTGTCCGGGGGCTACACCTTC
>-|TRBV14|-|TRBJ1-1
CASSQEWGNTEAFF
TGTGCCAGCAGCCAAGAATGGGGGAACACTGAAGCTTTCTTT
>TRBD1|TRBV25-1|-|TRBJ2-1
CASSQGAIYNEQFF
TGTGCCAGCAGTCAGGGGGCAATCTACAATGAGCAGTTCTTC
>-|TRBV7-2|-|TRBJ2-7
CASSLGAGSYEQYF
TGTGCCAGCAGCTTAGGGGCAGGATCCTACGAGCAGTACTTC
>-|TRBV19|-|TRBJ1-2
CATQADLGGYTF
TGTGCCACCCAAGCCGATCTCGGGGGCTACACCTTC
>TRBD1|TRBV4-3|few|TRBJ1-5
CASSQNRGGNQPQHF
TGCGCCAGCAGCCAGAACAGGGGGGGTAATCAGCCCCAGCATTTT
>TRBD1|TRBV7-2|-|TRBJ2-5
CASRKTGGVLETQYF
TGTGCCAGCAGAAAGACAGGGGGCGTGTTGGAGACCCAGTACTTC
>TRBD2|TRBV4-1|-|TRBJ2-3
CASSRSGTSGSTDTQYF
TGCGCCAGCAGCCGATCCGGGACTAGCGGCTCCACAGATACGCAGTATTTT
>-|TRBV15|-|TRBJ2-3
CATSRDLNLQGSTDTQYF
TGTGCCACCAGCAGAGATCTAAACTTACAAGGGAGCACAGATACGCAGTATTTT